This TCR beta chain was documented in a study of vaccination and CD4 T cells after COVID-19. For the study at large: Vaccinees got either two BNT162b2 doses or two mRNA-1273 doses. Stimuli were overlapping spike peptide pools of SARS-CoV-2 and three common cold coronaviruses (HCoV-NL63, HCoV-OC43, HCoV-229E).

Turning to this clonotype: Its target is unknown.

V lost 5 bases and J lost 7; bases outside the gene matches: 8. Germline CDR1 is SGHKS and CDR2 is YYEKEE (reference sequence). The CDR3 contains 15 residues. Treatment here: approximately 11-day PBMC culture with coronavirus spike peptide pools or control peptides (ViraFEST assay). ViraFEST relied on peptide pools to expand antigen-specific T cells; the TCRs were sequenced afterward. PCR-confirmed positives ranged from March to December 2020, preceding US Alpha, Beta and Delta variants. The Oncomine TCR Beta short-read assay was applied to DNA of cultured CD4+ T cells. TCRdb independently ran MiXCR on the PCR reads; one entry per CDR3 protein. The repertoire has 12,000 or so distinct CDR3 sequences, roughly half of them found once; the top ten carry 30% to 35%.

This chain links TRBV5-5 with TRBJ2-2; 10 bases are a match to TRBD1. This TCR derives from a human donor who had recovered from COVID-19. Material: CD4+ T cells from blood, cultured in vitro. CDR3 loop: CASRGTTGGNGELFF. The CDR3 coding sequence is TGTGCCAGCAGAGGGACGACAGGGGGCAACGGGGAGCTGTTTTTT.